What follows are 27 T cell receptor beta chains derived from one specimen sequenced in a study of cytomegalovirus exposure and HLA in healthy donors (dated by TCRdb to 2016 to 2017). Library method: the immunoSEQ multiplex PCR assay. The multiplex PCR relied on a mix of 60 forward primers for TCR Vbeta segments and 13 reverse primers for TCR Jbeta segments. Drawn from immuneACCESS, this table holds only the in-frame rearrangements with V and J called that TCRdb kept. Clones are partly lost; checked studies trace under half to an unresolved V gene and leave the rest unexplained. The sample table holds around 180,000 clones, of which about 80% were seen once. About 2.4% of the sample is in the top ten clones. Sequenced: PBMCs. Source of these receptors: a man between 60 and 75 years old in good health and CMV-seronegative.

CDR3 coding DNA: TGCGCCAGCAGCTTCGGGACAGGGGGAGAGCAGTTCTTC. Translating gives CASSFGTGGEQFF. The chain uses TRBV5-1 and TRBJ2-1, with 11 positions matching TRBD1. V dropped 2 bases and J dropped 10; count of bases not matched to a gene: 2. The CDR3 contains 13 residues. Germline-derived CDR1 and CDR2 are SGHRS and YFSETQ. Full variable domain (remainder filled in from reference TRBV5-1 and TRBJ2-1): KAGVTQTPRYLIKTRGQQVTLSCSPISGHRSVSWYQQTPGQGLQFLFEYFSETQRNKGNFPGRFSGRQFSNSRSEMNVSTLELGDSALYLCASSFGTGGEQFFGPGTRLTVL.

The V call is TRBV29-1, the J call TRBJ1-1; possibly TRBD1 for D (5 bases). The CDR3 contains 12 residues. V lost 6 bases and J 5 bases, leaving 13 bases between the germline ends. Germline values: CDR1 SQVTM, CDR2 ANQGSEA. DNA for the CDR3: TGCAGCGTCTCTTGGGGGGGGACTGAAGCTTTCTTT. The encoded protein is CSVSWGGTEAFF.

The chain joins TRBV7-2 to TRBJ2-1; 11 nucleotides line up with TRBD2. The CDR3 is made up of 14 amino acids. From germline, CDR1 is SGHTA and CDR2 FQGNSA. Trimming cost V 5 bases and J 14 bases; bases outside gene matches: 11. The CDR3 region has the DNA TGTGCCAGCAGCCCAGGACTAGCGGGTTATCGCAAGTTCTTC. Amino acids: CASSPGLAGYRKFF.

The chain couples TRBV2 to TRBJ1-2, with D possibly TRBD1 on 5 matching bases. V lost 5 bases, J lost 8 bases, and 9 bases lay in between. This CDR3 is 11 amino acids long. Per the germline V gene, CDR1 is SNHLY and CDR2 is FYNNEI. CDR3 nucleotide sequence: TGTGCCAGCAGTCAGGGACTGGGCTACACCTTC. Translated, it gives CASSQGLGYTF.

The J gene is TRBJ2-2, the V gene TRBV11-1; a weak D match, TRBD2 (6 bases). V lost 2 bases and J 4 bases, leaving 11 bases between the germline ends. The CDR3 spans 15 residues. The germline V gene encodes CDR1 SGHAT and CDR2 FQDESV (reference sequence). Here the CDR3 reads CASSLRTIPTGELFF. Written as DNA, the CDR3 is TGTGCCAGCAGCTTACGGACTATCCCCACCGGGGAGCTGTTTTTT.

The chain joins TRBV25-1 to TRBJ1-1; TRBD1 matches 7 bases. Germline CDR1 is MGHDK and CDR2 is SYGVNS. V lost 5 bases to trimming and J lost 5 bases; unmatched junction nucleotides: 8. The CDR3 extends over 14 amino acids. The CDR3 loop is CASSREGALTEAFF. CDR3 coding DNA: TGTGCCAGCAGTCGGGAGGGGGCGTTAACTGAAGCTTTCTTT. Full variable domain (rest looked up from reference TRBV25-1 and TRBJ1-1): EADIYQTPRYLVIGTGKKITLECSQTMGHDKMYWYQQDPGMELHLIHYSYGVNSTEKGDLSSESTVSRIRTEHFPLTLESARPSHTSQYLCASSREGALTEAFFGQGTRLTVV.

This chain uses TRBV9 with TRBJ2-3; D is possibly TRBD1 (6 bases). Germline assignment: CDR1 SGDLS and CDR2 YYNGEE. The CDR3 is 16 residues long. The V end lost 0 bases, the J end lost 0 bases, and 11 bases lay between the germline ends. The CDR3 spells CASSVDQGRSTDTQYF. Here the CDR3 DNA reads TGTGCCAGCAGCGTAGATCAGGGGCGTAGCACAGATACGCAGTATTTT.

The chain is built from TRBV6-1 and TRBJ2-2; D is perhaps TRBD1 (6 bases). Deletions cut 4 bases from V and 3 bases from J, with 9 bases between. The V gene's germline CDR1 is MNHNS and CDR2 SASEGT. CDR3 size: 14 residues. CDR3 in DNA: TGTGCCAGCAGTGGACAGGCAGACACCGGGGAGCTGTTTTTT. Translation: CASSGQADTGELFF.

This clone occurred a few times. The chain combines TRBV6-6 with TRBJ2-6; TRBD1 aligns across 8 bases. There are 15 residues in the CDR3. The V segment lost 2 bases and the J segment 3 bases; nucleotides outside the gene matches: 0. CDR1 is MNHNY, CDR2 SVGAGI, per germline (reference sequence). The CDR3: CASSYTGGGANVLTF. The DNA for the CDR3 is TGTGCCAGCAGTTACACAGGGGGTGGGGCCAACGTCCTGACTTTC.

V usage is TRBV6-5 and J usage is TRBJ1-1, with a weak D call TRBD1 (6 bases). Germline V lookup: CDR1 MNHEY, CDR2 SVGAGI. V was pared by 4 bases and J by 1 base, with 16 bases between. The CDR3 is 16 residues long. CDR3 nucleotides: TGTGCCAGCAGTTCCCTCACCCGACAGGAGAACACTGAAGCTTTCTTT. Translated: CASSSLTRQENTEAFF.

The V and J genes are TRBV5-1 and TRBJ2-7, with 11 bases matching TRBD2. CDR1 is SGHRS, CDR2 YFSETQ, per germline. V lost 1 base and J lost 3; bases outside the gene matches: 6. The CDR3 covers 16 residues. The DNA for the CDR3 is TGCGCCAGCAGCTTGTGGGTAGCGGGGGGGGACTACGAGCAGTACTTC. As protein: CASSLWVAGGDYEQYF.

This rearrangement joins TRBV5-1 to TRBJ1-1; no firm D call. This CDR3 is built from 14 residues. Germline V CDR1 and CDR2: SGHRS, YFSETQ. Trimming cost V 0 bases and J 1 base, with 7 bases left between them. CDR3 nucleotides: TGCGCCAGCAGCTTGGGCAGTCGGAACACTGAAGCTTTCTTT. Residues: CASSLGSRNTEAFF.

This sequence joins TRBV5-6 and TRBJ2-7; no clear D gene. V was pared by 0 bases and J by 2 bases, with 9 bases between. The CDR3 has 14 amino acids. Germline CDR1 SGHDT, CDR2 YYEEEE. The CDR3 is CASSLGPSPYEQYF. Here the CDR3 DNA reads TGTGCCAGCAGCTTGGGGCCCTCCCCCTACGAGCAGTACTTC.

The chain is built from TRBV11-2 and TRBJ2-5, with D hard to call. V lost 2 bases and J lost 5, with 9 bases in between. The CDR3 consists of 13 residues. Germline loops: CDR1 SGHAT, CDR2 FQNNGV. The CDR3 DNA reads as TGTGCCAGCAGCTTATTTAGCCGGGAGACCCAGTACTTC. Its protein product is CASSLFSRETQYF.

This chain connects TRBV30 to TRBJ2-1; TRBD2 matches 7 bases. The germline V gene has CDR1 GTSNPN and CDR2 SVGIG (reference sequence). The CDR3 spans 16 residues. The V gene end was trimmed by 3 bases and the J gene end by 5 bases; junction bases not matched to a gene: 13. This CDR3 reads CAWSRGVSGPDNEQFF. CDR3 DNA: TGTGCCTGGAGCCGGGGGGTCAGCGGGCCTGACAATGAGCAGTTCTTC.

The chain combines TRBV5-4 with TRBJ2-2; TRBD1 matches 8 bases. There are 13 residues in the CDR3. Germline-derived CDR1 and CDR2 are SGHNT and YYREEE (reference sequence). The CDR3, as DNA: TGTGGCACCCGACAGGGGAGATCCGGGGAGCTGTTTTTT. Protein: CGTRQGRSGELFF.

V usage is TRBV5-6 and J usage is TRBJ1-3; possible D gene TRBD1, 6 bases. Germline V gene lookup returns CDR1 SGHDT and CDR2 YYEEEE. Trimming left V 3 bases short and J 7 bases short, with 8 bases between. This CDR3 comprises 12 residues. The CDR3 loop reads CASSSQGNTIYF. CDR3 DNA sequence: TGTGCCAGCAGCTCCCAGGGGAACACCATATATTTT. The full variable domain, rest sourced from reference TRBV5-6 and TRBJ1-3, is DAGVTQSPTHLIKTRGQQVTLRCSPKSGHDTVSWYQQALGQGPQFIFQYYEEEERQRGNFPDRFSGHQFPNYSSELNVNALLLGDSALYLCASSSQGNTIYFGEGSWLTVV.

V is TRBV11-3 and J is TRBJ2-3; D unresolved. Germline loops: CDR1 SGHNT, CDR2 YENEEA. The CDR3 has 14 amino acids. With 1 base removed from V and 1 base from J, the gap between germline ends came to 6 bases. The CDR3 DNA follows: TGTGCCAGCAGCTTAGTTGCGGGCACAGATACGCAGTATTTT. It specifies CASSLVAGTDTQYF.

J is TRBJ1-4 and V is TRBV29-1, with D unclear. The CDR3 extends over 14 amino acids. The V end lost 1 base, the J end lost 0 bases, and 6 bases lay between the germline ends. The germline gives CDR1 SQVTM, CDR2 ANQGSEA. The chain's CDR3 is CSVEVRATNEKLFF. The DNA for the CDR3 is TGCAGCGTTGAAGTTCGGGCAACTAATGAAAAACTGTTTTTT.

This clone was picked up one time. The CDR3 here is CASSRYSSGGYEQYF. Written as DNA, the CDR3 is TGCGCCAGCAGCCGTTACTCTAGCGGGGGTTACGAGCAGTACTTC. V usage is TRBV5-1 and J usage is TRBJ2-7; TRBD2 matches at 10 bases. CDR3 length equals 15 residues. The germline V gene has CDR1 SGHRS and CDR2 YFSETQ. The trim removed 4 bases at V and 4 bases at J, leaving 8 bases unmatched.

The gene calls are TRBV7-9 and TRBJ1-1; D is uncertain. The germline V gene has CDR1 SEHNR and CDR2 FQNEAQ (reference sequence). V dropped 4 bases and J dropped 2 bases, with 26 bases sitting between them. The CDR3 runs to 19 residues. The CDR3, as DNA: TGTGCCAGCAGCTCCCCCGCCGCGAGCGACCCACCACTAAACACTGAAGCTTTCTTT. Amino acid sequence: CASSSPAASDPPLNTEAFF.

J is TRBJ1-2 and V is TRBV2; no clear D gene. This CDR3 region has 12 residues. V lost 3 bases and J 3 bases, leaving 5 bases between the germline ends. Germline assignment: CDR1 SNHLY and CDR2 FYNNEI. The CDR3 loop reads CASSDPDYGYTF. CDR3 coding DNA: TGTGCCAGCAGTGACCCTGACTATGGCTACACCTTC.

J is TRBJ1-5 and V is TRBV6-5; 7 bases match TRBD1. With 6 bases clipped from V and 4 bases from J, the junction kept 6 bases outside the gene matches. This CDR3 has 14 amino acids. Germline-derived CDR1 and CDR2 are MNHEY and SVGAGI. CDR3 residues: CASRQTGPNQPQHF. CDR3 DNA: TGTGCCAGCAGGCAGACAGGGCCTAATCAGCCCCAGCATTTT.

The rearrangement links TRBV5-1 to TRBJ1-2; D gene ambiguous. The CDR3 loop spans 15 amino acids. V dropped 0 bases and J dropped 8 bases, with 17 bases sitting between them. CDR1 is SGHRS and CDR2 is YFSETQ in the germline V gene. DNA of the CDR3: TGCGCCAGCAGCTTGGCCCCTGGGAGAAATAACGGCTACACCTTC. The encoded protein is CASSLAPGRNNGYTF.

CDR3 sequence reads: CASSLPRTGQETQYF. As DNA, the CDR3 is TGTGCCAGCAGCTTACCTCGGACAGGGCAAGAGACCCAGTACTTC. The rearrangement joins TRBV13 to TRBJ2-5, with 8 bases lining up with TRBD1. CDR3 size: 15 residues. V dropped 2 bases and J dropped 2; count of bases not matched to a gene: 4. Germline lookup yields CDR1 PRHDT and CDR2 FYEKMQ (reference sequence).

The CDR3 sequence: CASSFRLAGTTYEQYF. CDR3 coding DNA: TGCGCCAGCAGCTTTCGACTAGCGGGTACTACCTACGAGCAGTACTTC. J is TRBJ2-7 and V is TRBV5-1; 10 nucleotides match TRBD2. The CDR3 extends over 16 amino acids. Germline CDR1 is SGHRS and CDR2 is YFSETQ. The J segment lost 2 bases and the V segment lost 2 bases, leaving 7 bases of the junction unmatched.

The genes are TRBV4-1 and TRBJ1-4; 7 nucleotides agree with TRBD1. The V gene's germline CDR1 is MGHRA and CDR2 YSYEKL. The CDR3 has 13 amino acids. J gave up 8 bases and V 7 bases, and 7 bases lay outside the gene matches. The CDR3 loop is CASTEGGEEKLFF. CDR3 sequence (DNA): TGCGCCAGCACTGAAGGGGGCGAAGAAAAACTGTTTTTT.